The clone carrying this T cell receptor (beta chain) has only a few counts. This entry is derived from a study of patients and donors after allogeneic stem cell transplantation. TCRdb itself ran the RT-PCR reads through MiXCR, one entry per CDR3 protein. Of some 880,000 distinct CDR3 sequences in the sample, 15% to 20% were seen once. There are 14 residues in the CDR3. Germline loops: CDR1 DFQATT, CDR2 SNEGSKA (reference sequence). V dropped 2 bases and J dropped 4 bases, with 9 bases sitting between them. V is TRBV20-1 and J is TRBJ2-6; tentative D call: TRBD2 (5 bases). The sample taken for sequencing was blood, either unsorted or a sorted T cell fraction (not recorded which). The TCR originated in a human donor who was either an allogeneic HSCT recipient or a stem cell or donor lymphocyte infusion donor (not recorded which). It is not recorded whose cells these are; they may come from a transplant donor. The CDR3 nucleotides read TGCAGTGCTAGAAAGGACTCCGGGGCCAACGTCCTGACTTTC. This translates into CSARKDSGANVLTF.